This TCR beta chain was found in a study of CXCR3-negative and CXCR3-positive naive CD8 T cells (dated by TCRdb to about 2019). For the study in its entirety: In total, 110 million to 150 million TRB reads were obtained, corresponding to roughly 1.5 +/- 0.3 million reads per library. Diversity and physicochemical repertoire analyses covered around 10 donors pooled from two independent experiments. Naive subsets from a handful of donors and memory cells from 3 donors were included in the TRBV-TRBJ cluster analysis.

For this clonotype: The specificity of this receptor is unknown.

For each CD8+ T cell subset, flow sorting was done in triplicate, and 300,000 to 350,000 cells per subset went directly into RLT lysis buffer. To exclude memory contaminants, naive CD8+ T cells were stringently defined as CD45RO-CCR7+CD27+CD95-. Peripheral blood mononuclear cells were isolated from buffy coats by standard density gradient centrifugation. A FACSAria III was used to flow-sort naive CD8+ T cells into CXCR3-negative and CXCR3-positive populations. Total RNA was extracted from sorted cells with an RNeasy Mini Kit. The CDR3 holds 15 amino acids from the cysteine to the phenylalanine. This entry has no DNA. CDR1 and CDR2 (SGHRS, YFSETQ) derive from the germline V gene. Instrument on record: NextSeq 550. The Human TCR Profiling Kit (MiLaboratory) was used to make UMI-labeled 5' RACE TRB cDNA libraries. cDNA synthesis used the entire amount of extracted RNA, and PCR amplification then used the entire amount of cDNA produced. Libraries were prepared in parallel with an identical number of PCR cycles. The original pipeline was this. With a minimum of two reads required per UMI, MIGEC and MiXCR pulled out about 52,000 +/- 9,100 unique UMI-labeled TRB cDNA molecules from each library. On average, around 40,000 +/- 10,000 functional in-frame TRB CDR3 nucleotide clonotypes lacking stop codons were found per library. After downsampling to 5000 UMI-labeled TRB molecules per sample, diversity metrics such as normalized Shannon-Wiener and Chao1 were calculated in VDJtools. For the central five CDR3 residues, VDJtools calculated physicochemical properties weighted by clonotype size, namely interaction energy, strength, volume and Kidera factor 4. TCRdb reprocessed the reads and assigns one entry to each CDR3 protein sequence, leaving out DNA. The V and J calls were not made by the authors but by TCRdb's processing. The table for this sample lists about 62,000 distinct CDR3 sequences. Approximately 4.5% of the sample is taken by the ten largest.

The study at large found these results: CXCR3 expression partially decreased after cryopreservation, so most assays used freshly isolated PBMCs. Repertoire diversity was comparably high in both naive subsets but much lower in memory CD8+ T cells. Within the same donor, TRBV-TRBJ usage looked similar between naive CXCR3-negative and CXCR3-positive cells, but memory cells had distinct patterns. Because surface CD5, which is linked to self-reactivity in mice, was comparable between the naive subsets, TCR interaction strength was also inferred from TRB CDR3 physicochemical properties. Compared with CXCR3-negative naive cells, CXCR3-positive naive cells had TRB CDR3s with higher hydrophobicity (lower Kidera factor 4), lower energy, and higher strength and volume indices.

The rearrangement joined TRBV5-1 to TRBJ2-1. The sample taken for sequencing was naive CXCR3- CD8+ T cells from blood. This specimen's cell subset or site label, interpreted: CD45RO-CCR7+CD27+CD95- naive CD8+ T cells lacking CXCR3 (TNR3-). The TCR sequence derives from a human donor in good health. Some clones in this sample may be carry-over from other donors' samples. The CDR3 in this case is CASSSLGVSYNEQFF.